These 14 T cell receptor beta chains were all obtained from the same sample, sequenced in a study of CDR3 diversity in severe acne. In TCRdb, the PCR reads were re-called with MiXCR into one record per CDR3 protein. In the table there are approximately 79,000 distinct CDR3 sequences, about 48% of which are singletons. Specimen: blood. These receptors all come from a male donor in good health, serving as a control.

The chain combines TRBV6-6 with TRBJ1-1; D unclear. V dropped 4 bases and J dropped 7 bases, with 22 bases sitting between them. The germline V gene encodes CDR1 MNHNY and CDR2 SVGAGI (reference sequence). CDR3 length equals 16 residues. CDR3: CASSSPPLEGPVEAFF. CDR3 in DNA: TGTGCCAGCAGTTCCCCCCCCTTGGAGGGTCCCGTTGAAGCTTTCTTT.

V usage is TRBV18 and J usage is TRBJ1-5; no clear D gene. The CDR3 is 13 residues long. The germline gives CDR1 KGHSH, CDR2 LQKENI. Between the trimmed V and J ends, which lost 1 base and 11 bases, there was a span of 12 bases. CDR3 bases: TGTGCCAGCTCACCACTCCCCCAAGAGACCCAGCATTTT. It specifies CASSPLPQETQHF.

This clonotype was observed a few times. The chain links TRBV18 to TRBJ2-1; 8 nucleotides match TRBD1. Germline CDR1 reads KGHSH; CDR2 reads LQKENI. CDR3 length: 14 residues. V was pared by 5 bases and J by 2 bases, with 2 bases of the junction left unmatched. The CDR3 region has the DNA TGTGCCAGCTCATCAGGGGGCGCCTACAATGAGCAGTTCTTC. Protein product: CASSSGGAYNEQFF.

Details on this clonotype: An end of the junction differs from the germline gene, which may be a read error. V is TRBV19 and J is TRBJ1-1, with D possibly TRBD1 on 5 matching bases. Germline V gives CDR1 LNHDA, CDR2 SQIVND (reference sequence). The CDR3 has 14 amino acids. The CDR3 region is CASSIPGGNTEASF. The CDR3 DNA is TGTGCCAGTAGTATCCCGGGGGGGAACACTGAAGCTTCCTTT.

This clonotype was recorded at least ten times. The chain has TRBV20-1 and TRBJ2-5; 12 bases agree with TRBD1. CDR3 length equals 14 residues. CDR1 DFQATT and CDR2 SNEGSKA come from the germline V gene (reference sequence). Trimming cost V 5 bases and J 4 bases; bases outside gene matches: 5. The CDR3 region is CSAPGTGGGETQYF. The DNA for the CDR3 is TGCAGTGCTCCGGGGACAGGGGGCGGAGAGACCCAGTACTTC.

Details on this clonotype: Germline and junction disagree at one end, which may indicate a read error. CDR3 nucleotide sequence: TGTGCCAGCAGCCCAGCATTTAATCCGTACACTGAAGCTCTCTTT. This codes for CASSPAFNPYTEALF. The rearrangement links TRBV2 to TRBJ1-1; D gene uncertain. Germline loops: CDR1 SNHLY, CDR2 FYNNEI. This CDR3 is built from 15 residues.

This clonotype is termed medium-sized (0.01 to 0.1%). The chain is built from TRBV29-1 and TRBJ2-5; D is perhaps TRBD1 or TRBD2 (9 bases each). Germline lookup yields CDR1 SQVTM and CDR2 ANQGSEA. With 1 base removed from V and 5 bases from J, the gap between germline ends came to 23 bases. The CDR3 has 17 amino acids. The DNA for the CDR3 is TGCAGCGTTGAAGGGACAGGGGTTGCGGGAGGGTACGAGACCCAGTACTTC. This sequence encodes CSVEGTGVAGGYETQYF.

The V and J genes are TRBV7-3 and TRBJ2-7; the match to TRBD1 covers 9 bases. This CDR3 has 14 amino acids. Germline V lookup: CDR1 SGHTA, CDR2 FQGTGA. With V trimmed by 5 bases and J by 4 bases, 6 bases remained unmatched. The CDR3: CASSQTGTGYEQYF. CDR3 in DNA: TGTGCCAGCAGCCAAACCGGGACAGGGTACGAGCAGTACTTC.

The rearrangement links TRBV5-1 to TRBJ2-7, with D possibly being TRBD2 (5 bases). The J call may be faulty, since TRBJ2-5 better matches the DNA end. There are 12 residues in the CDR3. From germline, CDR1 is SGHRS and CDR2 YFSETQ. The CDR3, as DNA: TGCGCCAGCAGCTGGGCGGGAGAGACCCAGTACTTC. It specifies CASSWAGETQYF.

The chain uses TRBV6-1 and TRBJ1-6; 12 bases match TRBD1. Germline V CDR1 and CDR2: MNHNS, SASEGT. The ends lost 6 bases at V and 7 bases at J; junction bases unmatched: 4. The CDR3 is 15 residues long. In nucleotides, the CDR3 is TGTGCCAGCAGGGGACAGGGGGCAGAGAATTCACCCCTCCACTTT. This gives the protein CASRGQGAENSPLHF.

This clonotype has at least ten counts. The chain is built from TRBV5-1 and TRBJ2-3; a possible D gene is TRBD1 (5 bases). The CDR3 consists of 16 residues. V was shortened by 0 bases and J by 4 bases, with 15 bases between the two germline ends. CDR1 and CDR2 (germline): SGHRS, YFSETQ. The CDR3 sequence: CASSLGGRVIADTQYF. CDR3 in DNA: TGCGCCAGCAGCTTGGGTGGCAGGGTCATCGCAGATACGCAGTATTTT.

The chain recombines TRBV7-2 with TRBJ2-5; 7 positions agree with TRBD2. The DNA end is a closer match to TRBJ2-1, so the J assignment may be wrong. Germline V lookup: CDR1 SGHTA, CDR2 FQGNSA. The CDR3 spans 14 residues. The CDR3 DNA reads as TGTGCCAGCAGCCATCGGATCGGGAGGAATGAGCAGTTCTTC. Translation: CASSHRIGRNEQFF.

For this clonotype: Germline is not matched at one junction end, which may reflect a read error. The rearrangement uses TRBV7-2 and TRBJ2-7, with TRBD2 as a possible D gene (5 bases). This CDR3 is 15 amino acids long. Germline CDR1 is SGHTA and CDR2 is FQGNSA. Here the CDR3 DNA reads TGTGCCAGCAGCTTATTACCAGATCGGACCGGGGAGCTGTACTTC. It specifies CASSLLPDRTGELYF.

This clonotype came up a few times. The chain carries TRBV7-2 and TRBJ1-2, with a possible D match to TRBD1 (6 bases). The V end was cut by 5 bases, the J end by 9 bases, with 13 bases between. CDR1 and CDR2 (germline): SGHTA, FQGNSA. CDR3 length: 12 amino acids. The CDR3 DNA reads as TGTGCCAGCAGCCCCGACAGGACGAGCTACACCTTC. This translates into CASSPDRTSYTF.